Below, 30 T cell receptor beta chains from the same sample are listed, as sequenced in a study of CD4 T cells in relation to SARS-CoV-2 and coronaviruses. Sequencing was performed with immunoSEQ multiplex PCR; in TCRdb, only in-frame clones are kept and a portion is missing. The data contain under 90,000 clones, 80% to 95% of them singletons. Unexposed donor CD4+ T cells date from about 2011-2018, before the COVID-19 pandemic. The sequenced sample consisted of naive CD4+ T cells from PBMCs. Subset here: naive CD4+ T cells isolated by negative enrichment. These receptors were collected from a human donor in good health.

V is TRBV5-1 and J is TRBJ1-1; D is possibly TRBD1 (6 bases). The ends were cut back, 2 bases at V and 11 bases at J, with 16 bases in the middle. CDR1 SGHRS and CDR2 YFSETQ come from the germline V gene. CDR3 length equals 13 residues. Written as DNA, the CDR3 is TGCGCCAGCAGCTTTCAACAGGGATTGTGGGCTTTCTTT. Translating it yields CASSFQQGLWAFF.

V is TRBV3-1 (or the pseudogene TRBV3-2) and J is TRBJ1-2; D unclear. Trimming took off 1 base at V and 4 bases at J, with 10 bases between the two ends. Germline CDR1 reads LGHDT; CDR2 reads YNNKEL (reference sequence). The CDR3 consists of 14 residues. For the CDR3, the DNA is TGTGCCAGCAGCCAAGCCTGGCCAGCCTATGGCTACACCTTC. Translating it yields CASSQAWPAYGYTF.

The V call is TRBV19, the J call TRBJ2-5; D might be TRBD1 (5 bases). The V and J ends lost 7 bases and 5 bases respectively, with 17 bases between them. CDR3 length equals 14 residues. Germline assignment: CDR1 LNHDA and CDR2 SQIVND (reference sequence). The CDR3 reads CASKSSGSMETQYF. The CDR3 bases are TGTGCCAGTAAGTCATCAGGGTCCATGGAGACCCAGTACTTC.

The chain has TRBV3-1 (or the pseudogene TRBV3-2) and TRBJ2-2; D may be TRBD2 (6 bases). The CDR3 contains 15 residues. The germline V gene has CDR1 LGHDT and CDR2 YNNKEL (reference sequence). Trimming shortened V by 1 base and J by 6 bases, and 12 bases separated the two germline ends. Written as DNA, the CDR3 is TGTGCCAGCAGCCAAGCGGGCAGGGAGGCCGGGGAGCTGTTTTTT. It translates to CASSQAGREAGELFF.

The chain recombines TRBV5-4 with TRBJ2-1; 7 bases line up with TRBD1. Germline V CDR1 and CDR2: SGHNT, YYREEE (reference sequence). The J segment lost 7 bases and the V segment lost 5 bases, leaving 9 bases of the junction unmatched. This CDR3 contains 14 residues. In DNA, the CDR3 is TGTGCCAGCAGGTCTCCGGGACAGATGAATGAGCAGTTCTTC. Its protein product is CASRSPGQMNEQFF.

The chain carries TRBV4-3 and TRBJ1-6; D is ambiguous. Germline loops: CDR1 LGHNA, CDR2 YSLEER. The V and J ends lost 1 base and 7 bases respectively, with 11 bases between them. The CDR3 length is 15 residues. CDR3 DNA sequence: TGCGCCAGCAGCCAAGTACGATTTTTCAATTCACCCCTCCACTTT. It translates to CASSQVRFFNSPLHF.

The chain uses TRBV5-1 and TRBJ2-1, with 8 nucleotides matching TRBD1. With 0 bases clipped from V and 7 bases from J, the junction kept 9 bases outside the gene matches. The CDR3 sequence is 16 residues long. CDR1 and CDR2 (germline): SGHRS, YFSETQ. CDR3 DNA: TGCGCCAGCAGCTTGGTTCGGACAGGGTATGGAAATGAGCAGTTCTTC. Translating it yields CASSLVRTGYGNEQFF.

This clone came up a few times. The chain carries TRBV19 and TRBJ1-6; 7 positions match TRBD1. Germline V lookup: CDR1 LNHDA, CDR2 SQIVND (reference sequence). The CDR3 has 18 amino acids. V shed 4 bases, J shed 6 bases, and the junction held 15 bases outside the gene matches. The CDR3 spells CASSTTGGTATTNSPLHF. CDR3 DNA: TGTGCCAGTAGTACCACCGGCGGGACAGCTACTACTAATTCACCCCTCCACTTT.

With respect to this clone: Distinct nucleotide sequences in the sample also encode this CDR3. The V call is TRBV28, the J call TRBJ1-2, with TRBD1 as a possible D gene (5 bases). Deletions cut 5 bases from V and 0 bases from J, with 10 bases between. Germline assignment: CDR1 MDHEN and CDR2 SYDVKM. The CDR3 covers 14 residues. CDR3: CASSPGGANYGYTF. CDR3 sequence (DNA): TGTGCCAGCAGTCCCGGGGGGGCTAACTATGGCTACACCTTC.

This clone turned up a few times. V usage is TRBV9 and J usage is TRBJ2-7; 7 bases are a match to TRBD1. The germline CDR1 and CDR2 sequences are SGDLS and YYNGEE. The CDR3 spans 14 residues. V lost 4 bases to trimming and J lost 1 base; unmatched junction nucleotides: 5. The CDR3 reads CASSTGQPSYEQYF. The CDR3 coding sequence is TGTGCCAGCAGCACGGGACAGCCTTCCTACGAGCAGTACTTC.

This clone came up once. The chain links TRBV27 to TRBJ2-1; 9 bases are shared with TRBD2. CDR3 length: 15 amino acids. Trimming took 3 bases from V and 3 from J; bases not matched to a gene: 3. Looked up from germline, CDR1 is MNHEY and CDR2 is SMNVEV (reference sequence). This chain's CDR3 is CASSLAAGGYNEQFF. CDR3 nucleotides: TGTGCCAGCAGTTTGGCAGCGGGAGGCTACAATGAGCAGTTCTTC.

The J gene is TRBJ2-7, the V gene TRBV9; 11 nucleotides agree with TRBD1. This CDR3 contains 14 residues. Germline V CDR1 and CDR2: SGDLS, YYNGEE. The ends lost 4 bases at V and 6 bases at J; junction bases unmatched: 6. CDR3 coding DNA: TGTGCCAGCAGCTTCCCCGGGACAGGGGGCGAGCAGTACTTC. This codes for CASSFPGTGGEQYF.

This clone has just one count. This chain uses TRBV11-2 with TRBJ2-5; 7 positions agree with TRBD1. Germline lookup yields CDR1 SGHAT and CDR2 FQNNGV. This CDR3 has 15 residues. V shed 3 bases and J 3 bases; nucleotides not matched to a gene: 7. Here the CDR3 reads CASSFKQGTEETQYF. The DNA for the CDR3 is TGTGCCAGCAGCTTTAAACAGGGGACCGAAGAGACCCAGTACTTC.

The chain links TRBV6-5 to TRBJ1-1; D unresolved. Germline V CDR1 and CDR2: MNHEY, SVGAGI. CDR3 length equals 13 residues. V was clipped by 6 bases and J by 1 base, with 9 bases between them. The CDR3 protein is CASRSGANTEAFF. The CDR3, as DNA: TGTGCCAGCAGGAGTGGAGCGAACACTGAAGCTTTCTTT.

The CDR3 sequence is CASSPLLLADLHGELFF. The CDR3 DNA is TGTGCCAGCAGTCCTCTGTTACTAGCGGACCTCCATGGGGAGCTGTTTTTT. The chain couples TRBV28 to TRBJ2-2; the match to TRBD2 covers 8 bases. The CDR3 length is 17 residues. Looked up from germline, CDR1 is MDHEN and CDR2 is SYDVKM. J was trimmed by 8 bases and V by 5 bases; bases with no gene match: 16.

The chain has TRBV7-3 and TRBJ2-1, with 8 bases that match TRBD2. After removal of 2 bases from V and 7 bases from J, the junction contained 7 bases not matched to a gene. CDR1 and CDR2 from the germline V gene are SGHTA and FQGTGA. CDR3 length: 15 amino acids. As DNA, the CDR3 is TGTGCCAGCAGCTTATTCGGGGGGGCGATTAATGAGCAGTTCTTC. This gives the protein CASSLFGGAINEQFF.

V is TRBV11-3 and J is TRBJ2-5, with a tentative D call TRBD1 (6 bases). Germline CDR1 is SGHNT and CDR2 is YENEEA. V lost 4 bases and J 4 bases, leaving 13 bases between the germline ends. CDR3 length equals 14 residues. CDR3 bases: TGTGCCAGCAGCTCCAGGGGTGGGCGAGAGACCCAGTACTTC. Encoded protein: CASSSRGGRETQYF.

The rearrangement uses TRBV19 and TRBJ2-7; D might be TRBD1 or TRBD2, each matching 5 bases. Per germline, CDR1 LNHDA and CDR2 SQIVND (reference sequence). The V end lost 5 bases, the J end lost 6 bases, and 17 bases lay between the germline ends. The length of the CDR3 is 14 residues. CDR3 DNA sequence: TGTGCCAGTAGTCACCGGGACCTGACGGCCGAGCAGTACTTC. Its translation: CASSHRDLTAEQYF.

The chain carries TRBV27 and TRBJ2-1; TRBD2 agrees at 9 bases. Germline V CDR1 and CDR2: MNHEY, SMNVEV (reference sequence). The CDR3 consists of 15 residues. Trimming took 6 bases from V and 4 from J; bases not matched to a gene: 7. CDR3: CASRAIAGVYNEQFF. The CDR3 bases are TGTGCCAGCAGAGCAATAGCGGGAGTTTACAATGAGCAGTTCTTC.

This clone was picked up one time. V is TRBV20-1 and J is TRBJ1-4; a possible D gene is TRBD1 (5 bases). This CDR3 contains 11 residues. CDR1 and CDR2 from the germline V gene are DFQATT and SNEGSKA (reference sequence). V lost 5 bases to trimming and J lost 8 bases, with 9 bases between them. The CDR3 DNA follows: TGCAGTGCTTGGACAACAGAAAAACTGTTTTTT. Residues: CSAWTTEKLFF.

The table lists this clone with a count of one. The J gene is TRBJ2-7, the V gene TRBV7-9, with TRBD1 as a possible D gene (6 bases). Germline CDR1 is SEHNR and CDR2 is FQNEAQ (reference sequence). Between the trimmed V and J ends, which lost 2 bases and 5 bases, there was a span of 10 bases. The CDR3 loop spans 13 amino acids. CDR3 sequence (DNA): TGTGCCAGCAGCTTAACATCAGGGGACGAGCAGTACTTC. Encoded protein: CASSLTSGDEQYF.

This CDR3 reads CASSFLRGGETQYF. CDR3 DNA: TGTGCCAGCAGCTTCCTGCGGGGGGGAGAGACCCAGTACTTC. V usage is TRBV11-2 and J usage is TRBJ2-5, with 9 positions matching TRBD2. Germline values: CDR1 SGHAT, CDR2 FQNNGV. V shed 3 bases and J 4 bases; nucleotides not matched to a gene: 3. The CDR3 sequence is 14 residues long.

This clone has a single count. CDR3: CASSRLREVDYGYTF. The CDR3 DNA reads as TGTGCCAGCAGCAGATTGAGGGAGGTCGACTATGGCTACACCTTC. This chain uses TRBV13 with TRBJ1-2; D not resolved. V was pared by 5 bases and J by 3 bases, with 16 bases between. This CDR3 has 15 amino acids. CDR1 is PRHDT and CDR2 is FYEKMQ in the germline V gene (reference sequence). The full variable domain, in which reference TRBV13 and TRBJ1-2 provide the parts outside the CDR3, is AAGVIQSPRHLIKEKRETATLKCYPIPRHDTVYWYQQGPGQDPQFLISFYEKMQSDKGSIPDRFSAQQFSDYHSELNMSSLELGDSALYFCASSRLREVDYGYTFGSGTRLTVV.

This rearrangement joins TRBV5-4 to TRBJ2-7; tentatively, D is TRBD1 or TRBD2 (5 bases each). Germline V gene sequence: CDR1 SGHNT, CDR2 YYREEE (reference sequence). The CDR3 is 14 amino acids. The ends were cut back, 1 base at V and 7 bases at J, with 15 bases in the middle. CDR3 in amino acids: CASSLYSGTREQYF. The CDR3 DNA sequence: TGTGCCAGCAGCTTGTATTCAGGGACGAGAGAGCAGTACTTC.

This chain connects TRBV5-4 to TRBJ1-3; D unresolved. Per the germline V gene, CDR1 is SGHNT and CDR2 is YYREEE (reference sequence). V gave up 3 bases and J gave up 4 bases, with 11 bases separating them. The CDR3 is 14 amino acids. CDR3 nucleotide sequence: TGTGCCAGCAGCTCCGAGGCCCCCGGAAACACCATATATTTT. Amino acid sequence: CASSSEAPGNTIYF.

The chain links TRBV5-1 to TRBJ2-7; no reliable D call. V was clipped by 0 bases and J by 2 bases, with 12 bases between them. Germline V CDR1 and CDR2: SGHRS, YFSETQ. This CDR3 comprises 15 residues. CDR3 residues: CASSLGQTAAYEQYF. CDR3 sequence (DNA): TGCGCCAGCAGCTTGGGGCAAACCGCAGCCTACGAGCAGTACTTC. Using reference TRBV5-1 and TRBJ2-7 for the parts outside the CDR3, the full variable domain is KAGVTQTPRYLIKTRGQQVTLSCSPISGHRSVSWYQQTPGQGLQFLFEYFSETQRNKGNFPGRFSGRQFSNSRSEMNVSTLELGDSALYLCASSLGQTAAYEQYFGPGTRLTVT.

The chain uses TRBV24-1 and TRBJ1-5; D is undetermined. The germline V and J ends were trimmed by 6 bases and 3 bases, with 20 bases remaining between them. The CDR3 spans 17 residues. The V gene's germline CDR1 is KGHDR and CDR2 SFDVKD. Written as DNA, the CDR3 is TGTGCCACCAGTTCCTCCACCCCCCCAGGTATCAATCAGCCCCAGCATTTT. This gives the protein CATSSSTPPGINQPQHF.

The genes are TRBV7-2 and TRBJ1-5, with 7 bases fitting TRBD1. The CDR3 extends over 14 amino acids. With V trimmed by 3 bases and J by 7 bases, 6 bases remained unmatched. Germline V gene lookup returns CDR1 SGHTA and CDR2 FQGNSA. The CDR3 spells CASSFDRVSQPQHF. CDR3 sequence (DNA): TGTGCCAGCAGCTTTGACAGGGTATCGCAGCCCCAGCATTTT.

V and J are TRBV12-3 or TRBV12-4 and TRBJ2-3; 9 bases align to TRBD1. The V segment lost 9 bases and the J segment 3 bases; nucleotides outside the gene matches: 4. The CDR3 length is 13 residues. This CDR3 is CASRDRVTDTQYF. DNA of the CDR3: TGTGCCAGTCGGGACAGGGTAACAGATACGCAGTATTTT.

The V gene is TRBV5-1, the J gene TRBJ2-1; tentative D call: TRBD1 (6 bases). This CDR3 is built from 14 residues. The germline CDR1 and CDR2 sequences are SGHRS and YFSETQ. V lost 0 bases to trimming and J lost 7 bases, with 11 bases between them. For the CDR3, the DNA is TGCGCCAGCAGCTTGGAAACAGGGAGTAATGAGCAGTTCTTC. Translated: CASSLETGSNEQFF.